The rows below give T cell receptor beta chains drawn from one sample of a study of brain metastases from non-small cell lung cancer. Assay: immunoSEQ multiplex PCR; the TCRdb copy retains only in-frame clones and omits some. The table has approximately 2,500 clones, more than 70% seen once. The sample taken for sequencing was tumor-adjacent normal tissue. The receptors come from a donor at least 40 years old with non-small cell lung cancer. The CDR3 runs from the conserved cysteine through the conserved F or W. The order of the fields is CDR3 length, V gene, J gene, CDR3 protein.

cdr3_length: 14; v_call: TRBV5-1; j_call: TRBJ2-2; cdr3_aa: CASSVMGGSGELFF
cdr3_length: 15; v_call: TRBV7-2; j_call: TRBJ2-5; cdr3_aa: CTSSTGLAVQETQYF
cdr3_length: 17; v_call: TRBV19; j_call: TRBJ2-1; cdr3_aa: CASSILGVGGGEDEQFF
cdr3_length: 13; v_call: TRBV19; j_call: TRBJ1-2; cdr3_aa: CASMGARDYGYTF
cdr3_length: 15; v_call: TRBV5-1; j_call: TRBJ2-7; cdr3_aa: CASSFGRPDSYEQYF
cdr3_length: 12; v_call: TRBV21-1; j_call: TRBJ1-5; cdr3_aa: CASGEQDQPQHF
cdr3_length: 13; v_call: TRBV7-9; j_call: TRBJ1-1; cdr3_aa: CASSLGKGTEAFF
cdr3_length: 12; v_call: TRBV2; j_call: TRBJ2-3; cdr3_aa: CASSANRETQYF
cdr3_length: 13; v_call: TRBV12-3/TRBV12-4; j_call: TRBJ1-2; cdr3_aa: CASSLDGFGGYTF
cdr3_length: 12; v_call: TRBV5-6; j_call: TRBJ1-1; cdr3_aa: CASSFQGAGAFF
cdr3_length: 16; v_call: TRBV29-1; j_call: TRBJ2-3; cdr3_aa: CSVEGDRGPASDTQYF
cdr3_length: 12; v_call: TRBV2; j_call: TRBJ2-7; cdr3_aa: CASSESRYEQYF
cdr3_length: 12; v_call: TRBV28; j_call: TRBJ1-2; cdr3_aa: CASSLPRGANTF
cdr3_length: 11; v_call: TRBV10-3; j_call: TRBJ2-1; cdr3_aa: CAISESVDRFF
cdr3_length: 15; v_call: TRBV19; j_call: TRBJ2-1; cdr3_aa: CASSTSTGTYNEQFF
cdr3_length: 12; v_call: TRBV6-6; j_call: TRBJ2-7; cdr3_aa: CAIGTDSYEQYF
cdr3_length: 15; v_call: TRBV5-1; j_call: TRBJ1-6; cdr3_aa: CASSSGRSYNSPLHF
cdr3_length: 14; v_call: TRBV10-3; j_call: TRBJ2-7; cdr3_aa: CAINWDRDRNEQYF
cdr3_length: 15; v_call: TRBV9; j_call: TRBJ2-2; cdr3_aa: CASSQQGVNTGELFF
cdr3_length: 15; v_call: TRBV6-6; j_call: TRBJ2-2; cdr3_aa: CASSYPGRVAGELFF
cdr3_length: 14; v_call: TRBV27; j_call: TRBJ1-1; cdr3_aa: CASSPTGLNTEAFF
cdr3_length: 15; v_call: TRBV6-1; j_call: TRBJ1-5; cdr3_aa: CASSEAGHSNQPQHF
cdr3_length: 15; v_call: TRBV18; j_call: TRBJ1-5; cdr3_aa: CASSVGPAGNQPQHF
cdr3_length: 12; v_call: TRBV30; j_call: TRBJ1-1; cdr3_aa: CAWSPTGSRTFF